This T cell receptor (beta chain) was observed in a study of cytomegalovirus exposure and HLA in healthy donors. At the level of the study: Per a later analysis, the roughly 700 first-cohort and approximately 120 validation repertoires shared one platform. Findings and limits, study-wide: Testing in vitro showed three CMV-associated chains specific for CMV antigens.

Assay: immunoSEQ multiplex PCR; the TCRdb copy retains only in-frame clones and omits some. The data show about 110,000 clones, with under 85% seen just once and 3% held by the top ten. Turning to this clone: Antigen specificity is unknown.

V was clipped by 0 bases and J by 3 bases; unmatched bases: 4. The CDR3 runs to 16 residues. Germline V gene sequence: CDR1 LNHNV, CDR2 YYDKDF (reference sequence). Material: PBMCs. This sequence joins TRBV15 and TRBJ2-1; 8 nucleotides match TRBD2. The clonotype was recovered from a young woman in good health and CMV-seronegative. Written as DNA, the CDR3 is TGTGCCACCAGCAGAGATGGCGGGGGGTTCTACAATGAGCAGTTCTTC. Protein sequence: CATSRDGGGFYNEQFF.